Listed here are 20 T cell receptor beta chains from one sample, sequenced in a study of T cell responses to AZD1222 COVID-19 vaccine. Measured with immunoSEQ multiplex PCR; TCRdb has only the in-frame clones, and not every one. The top ten hold more than 4.5% of the sample, which has approximately 140,000 clones, over 85% seen once. Sequenced here: peripheral blood, sampled on day 0 of AZD1222 vaccination. The receptors were sampled from an adult in good health.

This clone has only one observation. This chain connects TRBV9 to TRBJ2-1; maybe TRBD2 (6 bases). From germline, CDR1 is SGDLS and CDR2 YYNGEE. This CDR3 contains 15 residues. Trimming pared 3 bases from V and 7 bases from J, leaving 17 bases between. The CDR3 coding sequence is TGTGCCAGCAGCGCAACCGGGGGTATTAAAAATGAGCAGTTCTTC. As protein: CASSATGGIKNEQFF.

CDR3 amino acids: CASSSRDWEETQYF. CDR3 sequence (DNA): TGTGCCAGCAGTTCCCGGGACTGGGAAGAGACCCAGTACTTC. The rearrangement links TRBV6-5 to TRBJ2-5, with a tentative D call TRBD2 (6 bases). The CDR3 length is 14 residues. CDR1 and CDR2 from the germline V gene are MNHEY and SVGAGI. The V end lost 4 bases, the J end lost 3 bases, and 12 bases lay between the germline ends.

The V and J genes are TRBV7-2 and TRBJ2-1; TRBD2 might be the D (5 bases). V was clipped by 5 bases and J by 6 bases, with 17 bases between them. In germline, CDR1 is SGHTA, CDR2 FQGNSA. The CDR3 totals 15 residues. Written as DNA, the CDR3 is TGTGCCAGCAGCCCCGACCCCCGGGGATTCAATGAGCAGTTCTTC. This codes for CASSPDPRGFNEQFF.

The chain uses TRBV5-4 and TRBJ1-1; tentative D call: TRBD1 (5 bases). Germline V gene data show CDR1 as SGHNT and CDR2 as YYREEE (reference sequence). The CDR3 contains 16 residues. V gave up 0 bases and J gave up 1 base, with 13 bases separating them. CDR3 protein: CASSLEGRARNTEAFF. DNA for the CDR3: TGTGCCAGCAGCTTGGAGGGCAGGGCGAGGAACACTGAAGCTTTCTTT. The complete variable domain, with remaining parts taken from reference TRBV5-4 and TRBJ1-1, reads ETGVTQSPTHLIKTRGQQVTLRCSSQSGHNTVSWYQQALGQGPQFIFQYYREEENGRGNFPPRFSGLQFPNYSSELNVNALELDDSALYLCASSLEGRARNTEAFFGQGTRLTVV.

The chain has TRBV27 and TRBJ1-1; no clear D gene. V was trimmed by 5 bases and J by 0 bases, leaving 7 bases between them. From germline, CDR1 is MNHEY and CDR2 SMNVEV (reference sequence). The CDR3 runs 13 residues. In DNA, the CDR3 is TGTGCCAGCAGTCGCACAGTGAACACTGAAGCTTTCTTT. Translated: CASSRTVNTEAFF.

The chain uses TRBV5-6 and TRBJ1-6, with a weak D call TRBD1 (6 bases). The V gene lost 5 bases and the J gene lost 7 bases, with 10 bases spanning the gap. This CDR3 is 13 amino acids long. Germline loops: CDR1 SGHDT, CDR2 YYEEEE. The CDR3: CASRGGLNSPLHF. Here the CDR3 DNA reads TGTGCCAGCAGAGGGGGTTTAAATTCACCCCTCCACTTT.

The CDR3, as DNA: TGTGCCAGCTCACCAAAGGGAGTGGGGCATAATTCACCCCTCCACTTT. Amino acids: CASSPKGVGHNSPLHF. The rearrangement joins TRBV18 to TRBJ1-6; TRBD1 might be the D (5 bases). Germline V gene sequence: CDR1 KGHSH, CDR2 LQKENI. CDR3 length: 16 amino acids. V was clipped by 2 bases and J by 5 bases, with 13 bases between them.

This clone came up a few times. This chain uses TRBV2 with TRBJ1-5; D unresolved. Per the germline V gene, CDR1 is SNHLY and CDR2 is FYNNEI. Trimming cost V 4 bases and J 9 bases, with 7 bases left between them. This CDR3 spans 11 amino acids. CDR3 nucleotides: TGTGCCAGCAGTGTCTCCGGGCCCCAGCATTTT. Translated, it gives CASSVSGPQHF. Based on the CDR3 plus reference TRBV2 and TRBJ1-5, the full variable domain is EPEVTQTPSHQVTQMGQEVILRCVPISNHLYFYWYRQILGQKVEFLVSFYNNEISEKSEIFDDQFSVERPDGSNFTLKIRSTKLEDSAMYFCASSVSGPQHFGDGTRLSIL.

This clone was counted only a few times. This chain joins TRBV29-1 and TRBJ1-5; D possibly corresponds to TRBD1 (5 bases). This CDR3 spans 13 amino acids. Trimming pared 3 bases from V and 7 bases from J, leaving 13 bases between. The germline V gene has CDR1 SQVTM and CDR2 ANQGSEA. The CDR3 loop is CSVEGGIGQPQHF. DNA for the CDR3: TGCAGCGTTGAGGGGGGGATAGGGCAGCCCCAGCATTTT.

The chain employs TRBV4-1 and TRBJ1-1; a weak D match, TRBD1 (6 bases). Trimming removed 5 bases at V and 1 base at J, with 14 bases between. CDR3 length equals 15 residues. Germline CDR1 MGHRA, CDR2 YSYEKL. CDR3 in amino acids: CASSVHHRANTEAFF. CDR3 nucleotide sequence: TGCGCCAGCAGCGTTCACCACAGGGCGAACACTGAAGCTTTCTTT.

The chain joins TRBV19 to TRBJ1-5; D is perhaps TRBD1 (5 bases). The CDR3 has 13 amino acids. The germline gives CDR1 LNHDA, CDR2 SQIVND (reference sequence). Trimming removed 9 bases at V and 5 bases at J, with 14 bases between. The CDR3 protein is CARRKGSDQPQHF. DNA for the CDR3: TGTGCCAGAAGGAAGGGGTCGGATCAGCCCCAGCATTTT. The entire variable domain, with the rest obtained from reference TRBV19 and TRBJ1-5, is as follows: DGGITQSPKYLFRKEGQNVTLSCEQNLNHDAMYWYRQDPGQGLRLIYYSQIVNDFQKGDIAEGYSVSREKKESFPLTVTSAQKNPTAFYLCARRKGSDQPQHFGDGTRLSIL.

The V gene is TRBV29-1, the J gene TRBJ1-5; possible D gene TRBD1, 6 bases. Germline V gene sequence: CDR1 SQVTM, CDR2 ANQGSEA. This CDR3 has 14 residues. Trimming stripped 6 bases from V and 0 bases from J, with 12 bases between. Here the CDR3 reads CSVATGSSNQPQHF. The CDR3 coding sequence is TGCAGCGTGGCTACAGGGAGTAGCAATCAGCCCCAGCATTTT.

There are a few counts of this clone. This chain links TRBV7-8 with TRBJ2-7; 7 bases agree with TRBD2. The CDR3 has 15 residues. Trimming took 5 bases from V and 4 from J; bases not matched to a gene: 11. Germline-derived CDR1 and CDR2 are SGHVS and FQNEAQ. CDR3 nucleotides: TGTGCCAGCAGCCCCCGTTACGGGAGGAGATACGAGCAGTACTTC. The encoded protein is CASSPRYGRRYEQYF.

This clone was recorded once. DNA of the CDR3: TGTGCCACCAGTGATTTTGAGGAAGAGGATCAGCCCCAGCATTTT. Encoded protein: CATSDFEEEDQPQHF. This chain uses TRBV24-1 with TRBJ1-5, with no clear D. V lost 1 base to trimming and J lost 5 bases, with 11 bases between them. Germline V CDR1 and CDR2: KGHDR, SFDVKD. The CDR3 is made up of 15 amino acids.

The J gene is TRBJ1-5, the V gene TRBV7-9; D possibly corresponds to TRBD1 (5 bases). The CDR3 loop spans 13 amino acids. The germline gives CDR1 SEHNR, CDR2 FQNEAQ (reference sequence). Trimming shortened V by 6 bases and J by 7 bases, and 13 bases separated the two germline ends. The CDR3 reads CASSTGGVQPQHF. The CDR3 DNA sequence: TGTGCCAGCAGTACGGGGGGAGTGCAGCCCCAGCATTTT.

The chain uses TRBV2 and TRBJ1-2, with unresolved D. The germline gives CDR1 SNHLY, CDR2 FYNNEI. The length of the CDR3 is 12 residues. Trimming cost V 4 bases and J 4 bases, with 7 bases left between them. CDR3 sequence: CASSATAYGYTF. CDR3 in DNA: TGTGCCAGCAGTGCAACAGCCTATGGCTACACCTTC.

The J gene is TRBJ1-5, the V gene TRBV6-5; TRBD1 matches at 8 bases. CDR3 length: 15 amino acids. CDR1 MNHEY and CDR2 SVGAGI come from the germline V gene. The V and J ends lost 1 base and 4 bases, in that order; junction bases with no gene match: 3. CDR3 residues: CASSYLDRENQPQHF. CDR3 nucleotides: TGTGCCAGCAGTTACTTGGACAGGGAAAATCAGCCCCAGCATTTT.

The chain carries TRBV6-5 and TRBJ1-1; D is undetermined. The CDR3 is 14 amino acids. Trimming left V 7 bases short and J 1 base short, with 13 bases between. Germline V lookup: CDR1 MNHEY, CDR2 SVGAGI. DNA for the CDR3: TGTGCCAGCAATTCGGCACCAGCGAACACTGAAGCTTTCTTT. Translated: CASNSAPANTEAFF.

The chain uses TRBV10-3 and TRBJ1-2, with a possible D match to TRBD1 (5 bases). Deletions cut 0 bases from V and 5 bases from J, with 10 bases between. The V gene's germline CDR1 is ENHRY and CDR2 SYGVKD. The CDR3 is made up of 14 amino acids. The CDR3 nucleotides read TGTGCCATCAGTGAGTCGTCAGGGTGGTATGGCTACACCTTC. This gives the protein CAISESSGWYGYTF.

The chain links TRBV18 to TRBJ2-7; D unresolved. The V gene's germline CDR1 is KGHSH and CDR2 LQKENI. CDR3 length equals 13 residues. V was clipped by 2 bases and J by 5 bases, with 10 bases between them. The CDR3 is CASSPTPPHEQYF. For the CDR3, the DNA is TGTGCCAGCTCACCAACACCTCCCCACGAGCAGTACTTC.